The rows below give T cell receptor beta chains drawn from one sample of a study of follicular helper T cells after annual influenza vaccination. Using immunoSEQ multiplex PCR, the repertoire was profiled, and TCRdb retains in-frame clones only, with some absent. The repertoire includes about 6,800 clones, 70% to 90% of them detected once, and approximately 0.69% sits in the top ten. Sample: CXCR5+ CD38- circulating T follicular helper cells from blood, taken 7 days after influenza vaccination. All receptors come from an adult who received the influenza vaccine. Both conserved end residues are part of each CDR3. The order of the fields is clone size, J gene, V gene, D gene, CDR3 DNA, CDR3 protein. D genes are given only for firm matches. For some rows the clone size is stated as once, few or many, or as a class when expanded; others skip it.

abundance: .; j_gene: TRBJ2-2; v_gene: TRBV10-3; d_gene: .; CDR3nt: TGTGCCATCGGTACCGGGTCCTCCGAGAACACCGGGGAGCTGTTTTTT; CDR3aa: CAIGTGSSENTGELFF
abundance: .; j_gene: TRBJ2-7; v_gene: TRBV7-2; d_gene: TRBD2; CDR3nt: TGTGCCAGCAGCAGTGCGAGCGGGGTGTCCTACGAGCAGTACTTC; CDR3aa: CASSSASGVSYEQYF
abundance: .; j_gene: TRBJ2-3; v_gene: TRBV19; d_gene: .; CDR3nt: TGTGCCAGTAGTACGGGTTCAAGGGGAAGCACAGATACGCAGTATTTT; CDR3aa: CASSTGSRGSTDTQYF
abundance: .; j_gene: TRBJ1-3; v_gene: TRBV11-3; d_gene: TRBD1; CDR3nt: TGTGCCAGCAGCCTAGGGACAGGAGGAAACACCATATATTTT; CDR3aa: CASSLGTGGNTIYF
abundance: .; j_gene: TRBJ1-6; v_gene: TRBV19; d_gene: TRBD1; CDR3nt: TGTGCCAGTACCTTTCTACAGGGGGCGAATTCACCCCTCCACTTT; CDR3aa: CASTFLQGANSPLHF
abundance: .; j_gene: TRBJ1-1; v_gene: TRBV28; d_gene: .; CDR3nt: TGTGCCAGCAGTCAGGCCCTCACCTCAGGCACTGAAGCTTTCTTT; CDR3aa: CASSQALTSGTEAFF
abundance: .; j_gene: TRBJ1-1; v_gene: TRBV4-1; d_gene: .; CDR3nt: TGCGCCAGCAGCCCCCGGACGGGGAACACTGAAGCTTTCTTT; CDR3aa: CASSPRTGNTEAFF
abundance: few; j_gene: TRBJ2-1; v_gene: TRBV5-1; d_gene: .; CDR3nt: TGCGCCAGCAGCCCAAGGACACAAGAGGATGAGCAGTTCTTC; CDR3aa: CASSPRTQEDEQFF
abundance: .; j_gene: TRBJ2-2; v_gene: TRBV5-6; d_gene: TRBD1; CDR3nt: TGTGCCAGCAGAAGGGGGCGAAGCGGGGAGCTGTTTTTT; CDR3aa: CASRRGRSGELFF
abundance: .; j_gene: TRBJ2-1; v_gene: TRBV11-1; d_gene: TRBD1; CDR3nt: TGTGCCAGCAGTTACAGCACAGGGGGTGGGAATGAGCAGTTCTTC; CDR3aa: CASSYSTGGGNEQFF